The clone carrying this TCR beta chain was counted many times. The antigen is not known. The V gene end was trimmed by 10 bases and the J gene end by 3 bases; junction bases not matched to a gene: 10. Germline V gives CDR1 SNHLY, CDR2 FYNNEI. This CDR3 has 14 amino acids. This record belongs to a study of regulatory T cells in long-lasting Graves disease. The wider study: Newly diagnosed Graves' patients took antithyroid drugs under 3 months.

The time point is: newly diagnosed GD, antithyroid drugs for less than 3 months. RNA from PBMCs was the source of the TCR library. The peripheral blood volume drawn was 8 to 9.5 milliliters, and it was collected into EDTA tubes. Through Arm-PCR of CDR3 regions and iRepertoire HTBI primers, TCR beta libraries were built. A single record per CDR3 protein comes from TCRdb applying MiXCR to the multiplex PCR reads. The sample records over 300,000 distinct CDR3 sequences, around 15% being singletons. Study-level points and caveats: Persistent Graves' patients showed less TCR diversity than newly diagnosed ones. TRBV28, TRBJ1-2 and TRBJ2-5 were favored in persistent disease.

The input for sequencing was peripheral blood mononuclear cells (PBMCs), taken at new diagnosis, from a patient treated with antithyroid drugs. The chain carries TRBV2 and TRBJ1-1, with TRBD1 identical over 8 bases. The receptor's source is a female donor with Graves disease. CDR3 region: CATDSDRADTEAFF. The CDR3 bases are TGTGCCACCGATTCGGACAGGGCGGACACTGAAGCTTTCTTT.